A selection of T cell receptor beta chains follows, all from one sample in a study of shared clonotypes between healthy human individuals. Sequencing used immunoSEQ multiplex PCR; TCRdb keeps in-frame clones, though not all of them. Among 1 million to 1.3 million clones listed, about four fifths were seen once. Sequenced input: memory CD4+ T cells from PBMCs. The receptor source for this set is a young man in good health. Some clones in this sample may be carry-over from other donors' samples. CDR3s include the opening cysteine and the closing phenylalanine or tryptophan. The order of the fields is D gene, clone size, CDR3 length, J gene, V gene, CDR3 protein, CDR3 DNA. D genes are given only for firm matches. Some rows have no size entry. The others give once, few or many, or a class for an expanded clone.

>TRBD2|NA|17|TRBJ2-7|TRBV2
CASSQHLLTSGRSEQYF
TGTGCCAGCAGTCAGCACTTATTGACTAGCGGGAGAAGCGAGCAGTACTTC
>NA|many|16|TRBJ2-7|TRBV11-2
CASSLARVAPNYEQYF
TGTGCCAGCAGCTTAGCTAGAGTAGCCCCCAACTACGAGCAGTACTTC
>NA|NA|15|TRBJ1-1|TRBV7-9
CASSLSAAGNTEAFF
TGTGCCAGCAGCTTATCAGCAGCGGGGAACACTGAAGCTTTCTTT
>NA|NA|14|TRBJ2-3|TRBV10-3
CAISEWTATDTQYF
TGTGCCATCAGTGAATGGACTGCCACAGATACGCAGTATTTT
>NA|NA|16|TRBJ2-4|TRBV5-1
CASSSSPQGPKNIQYF
TGCGCCAGCAGCTCATCCCCTCAGGGGCCCAAAAACATTCAGTACTTC
>NA|NA|13|TRBJ1-1|TRBV27
CASSHQVNTEAFF
TGTGCCAGCAGCCACCAGGTGAACACTGAAGCTTTCTTT
>NA|NA|15|TRBJ1-1|TRBV25-1
CASSVDAPGNTEAFF
TGTGCCAGCAGTGTGGACGCCCCGGGGAACACTGAAGCTTTCTTT
>NA|NA|15|TRBJ2-7|TRBV18
CASSPSRGDLYEQYF
TGTGCCAGCTCACCATCGAGAGGGGACCTCTACGAGCAGTACTTC
>TRBD1|NA|13|TRBJ1-2|TRBV5-1
CASSEGTGDGYTF
TGCGCCAGCAGCGAGGGGACAGGGGATGGCTACACCTTC
>NA|NA|13|TRBJ1-5|TRBV4-1
CASSPPGVEPQHF
TGCGCCAGCAGCCCTCCCGGGGTCGAGCCCCAGCATTTT
>NA|many|13|TRBJ2-7|TRBV29-1
CSVVEQPGNEQYF
TGCAGCGTTGTGGAACAGCCTGGAAACGAGCAGTACTTC
>TRBD2|NA|15|TRBJ2-1|TRBV5-4
CASSSGTSTYNEQFF
TGTGCCAGCAGCTCCGGGACTAGCACCTACAATGAGCAGTTCTTC
>TRBD1|NA|15|TRBJ1-4|TRBV27
CASKFLGQLNEKLFF
TGTGCCAGCAAATTTTTGGGACAGCTTAATGAAAAACTGTTTTTT
>NA|once|13|TRBJ1-1|TRBV27
CASSLRGWTEAFF
TGTGCCAGCAGTTTACGAGGGTGGACTGAAGCTTTCTTT
>NA|NA|12|TRBJ1-1|TRBV28
CASRAGGTEAFF
TGTGCCAGCAGGGCTGGCGGCACTGAAGCTTTCTTT
>TRBD1|NA|17|TRBJ1-1|TRBV28
CASSRPLRTGLNTEAFF
TGTGCCAGCAGTCGACCTCTGAGGACAGGATTGAACACTGAAGCTTTCTTT
>NA|NA|14|TRBJ2-4|TRBV5-4
CASSLWVAKNIQYF
TGTGCCAGCAGCTTGTGGGTGGCCAAAAACATTCAGTACTTC
>NA|NA|13|TRBJ2-5|TRBV5-4
CASSLWQAETQYF
TGTGCCAGCAGCTTGTGGCAGGCAGAGACCCAGTACTTC
>NA|NA|15|TRBJ1-3|TRBV5-1
CASSLADSAGNTIYF
TGCGCCAGCAGCTTGGCAGACTCAGCTGGAAACACCATATATTTT
>NA|NA|15|TRBJ2-1|TRBV7-3
CASSHDRSDYNEQFF
TGTGCCAGCAGCCACGACAGGTCCGACTACAATGAGCAGTTCTTC
>TRBD1|NA|14|TRBJ2-7|TRBV7-9
CASSWARRGHEQYF
TGTGCCAGCAGCTGGGCCCGCAGGGGGCACGAGCAGTACTTC
>NA|NA|15|TRBJ1-5|TRBV5-1
CASSKDGLGNQPQHF
TGCGCCAGCAGCAAGGACGGTCTTGGCAATCAGCCCCAGCATTTT
>TRBD2|NA|14|TRBJ2-1|TRBV5-1
CASSHGTGGAEQFF
TGCGCCAGCAGCCATGGGACCGGGGGGGCTGAGCAGTTCTTC
>NA|NA|15|TRBJ2-5|TRBV5-1
CASSLGLVNQETQYF
TGCGCCAGCAGCTTGGGTCTAGTCAACCAAGAGACCCAGTACTTC
>NA|NA|13|TRBJ2-7|TRBV5-5
CASSLDSPYEQYF
TGTGCCAGCAGCTTGGATTCCCCATACGAGCAGTACTTC
>NA|NA|14|TRBJ1-2|TRBV18
CASSPRDTNYGYTF
TGTGCCAGCTCACCACGGGACACTAACTATGGCTACACCTTC
>NA|NA|13|TRBJ1-6|TRBV30
CAWMLGSDSPLHF
TGTGCCTGGATGTTGGGGAGCGATTCACCCCTCCACTTT
>NA|NA|12|TRBJ1-1|TRBV5-1
CASSFPSGEAFF
TGCGCCAGCAGCTTCCCTTCGGGTGAAGCTTTCTTT
>NA|NA|14|TRBJ1-2|TRBV6-1
CASGWTRGTYGYTF
TGTGCCAGCGGGTGGACGAGGGGGACCTATGGCTACACCTTC
>NA|NA|14|TRBJ1-1|TRBV7-3
CASSTMQGITEAFF
TGTGCCAGCAGCACCATGCAGGGAATCACTGAAGCTTTCTTT
>NA|NA|14|TRBJ2-2|TRBV5-1
CASSSMGAGGELFF
TGCGCCAGCAGCAGTATGGGGGCTGGAGGGGAGCTGTTTTTT
>NA|few|16|TRBJ2-7|TRBV5-5
CASSFSYGGGSYEQYF
TGTGCCAGCAGCTTTTCGTATGGCGGTGGGTCCTACGAGCAGTACTTC
>NA|NA|15|TRBJ2-1|TRBV6-5
CASSPTGAGYNEQFF
TGTGCCAGCAGTCCAACAGGGGCGGGGTACAATGAGCAGTTCTTC
>TRBD1|many|17|TRBJ1-3|TRBV5-4
CASSKTLTGGPGNTIYF
TGTGCCAGCAGCAAGACCCTCACAGGGGGGCCTGGAAACACCATATATTTT
>NA|NA|13|TRBJ2-7|TRBV5-5
CASSERSPYEQYF
TGTGCCAGCAGCGAGCGGAGTCCCTACGAGCAGTACTTC
>NA|NA|12|TRBJ2-3|TRBV7-6
CASSPYTDTQYF
TGTGCCAGCAGCCCGTACACAGATACGCAGTATTTT
>NA|NA|14|TRBJ2-5|TRBV28
CASSLSQAQETQYF
TGTGCCAGCAGTTTAAGTCAGGCCCAAGAGACCCAGTACTTC
>NA|NA|12|TRBJ2-7|TRBV28
CASSLGFNQQYF
TGTGCCAGCAGTTTAGGGTTCAACCAGCAGTACTTC
>NA|many|11|TRBJ1-2|TRBV30
CAWTQDSSYTF
TGTGCCTGGACCCAGGACAGTAGCTACACCTTC
>NA|once|16|TRBJ2-2|TRBV11-3
CASSPLQGGNTGELFF
TGTGCCAGCAGCCCCCTACAGGGAGGGAACACCGGGGAGCTGTTTTTT
>TRBD1|NA|12|TRBJ1-1|TRBV29-1
CSVYTGGTEAFF
TGCAGCGTCTACACAGGGGGGACTGAAGCTTTCTTT
>NA|NA|15|TRBJ1-2|TRBV4-2
CASSPPNSGRQGYTF
TGTGCCAGCAGCCCACCAAATTCCGGCCGTCAGGGCTACACCTTC
>NA|NA|14|TRBJ2-3|TRBV30
CAWSPGSSTDTQYF
TGTGCCTGGAGTCCAGGTTCTAGCACAGATACGCAGTATTTT
>TRBD1|NA|15|TRBJ2-7|TRBV7-2
CASSLAAGGIYEQYF
TGTGCCAGCAGCTTAGCGGCAGGGGGCATCTACGAGCAGTACTTC
>TRBD1|NA|15|TRBJ2-7|TRBV6-6
CASSLRGTGYYEQYF
TGTGCCAGCAGCCTCCGTGGGACAGGCTACTACGAGCAGTACTTC
>NA|once|18|TRBJ1-2|TRBV28
CASSSGRHRSTTDYGYTF
TGTGCCAGCAGTTCCGGTAGACATCGATCTACCACCGACTATGGCTACACCTTC
>TRBD2|NA|13|TRBJ2-3|TRBV5-1
CASSSGGPDTQYF
TGCGCCAGCAGCTCGGGAGGTCCAGATACGCAGTATTTT
>TRBD1|NA|15|TRBJ1-5|TRBV6-6
CASSAPTGPNQPQHF
TGTGCCAGCAGTGCCCCGACAGGGCCAAATCAGCCCCAGCATTTT
>NA|NA|14|TRBJ1-1|TRBV7-2
CASSWYTGNTEAFF
TGTGCCAGCAGCTGGTATACAGGGAACACTGAAGCTTTCTTT
>NA|NA|16|TRBJ1-2|TRBV7-9
CASGGFSGKRGYGYTF
TGTGCCAGCGGAGGTTTCTCAGGAAAACGGGGCTATGGCTACACCTTC
>NA|NA|14|TRBJ1-2|TRBV28
CATGRSWQTYGYTF
TGTGCCACCGGTAGGTCCTGGCAGACATATGGCTACACCTTC
>TRBD1|few|14|TRBJ1-5|TRBV28
CASRHRGGNQPQHF
TGTGCCAGCAGGCACAGGGGGGGCAATCAGCCCCAGCATTTT
>NA|once|15|TRBJ2-7|TRBV9
CASSGSSWNSYEQYF
TGTGCCAGCAGCGGAAGTAGCTGGAATTCCTACGAGCAGTACTTC
>TRBD1|once|15|TRBJ1-2|TRBV28
CASSSRDRGYYGYTF
TGTGCCAGCAGTTCCCGGGACAGGGGGTATTATGGCTACACCTTC